This T cell receptor (beta chain) was observed in a study of T cell repertoires in cytomegalovirus infection. Looking at the study overall: Signatures in public TCR beta sequences pointed to both CMV infection and matching HLA type.

TCRdb called the reads again in MiXCR, with one record for every CDR3 protein. This table has some 230,000 distinct CDR3 sequences, roughly 20% appearing once. Study conclusions and caveats: Totalled public TCR beta family frequency picked out people who carried CMV plus the relevant HLA. Clonotype analysis showed dominance of the ex vivo response by HLA-C-restricted CMV-specific TCR beta clonotypes.

Remarks on this clonotype: Its antigen is not identified.

The CDR3 covers 19 residues. Germline V gives CDR1 DFQATT, CDR2 SNEGSKA (reference sequence). The V and J ends lost 5 bases and 4 bases, in that order; junction bases with no gene match: 23. The specimen sequenced was CD8+ T cells from PBMCs. The source of this sequence is a human donor in good health (CMV status not recorded). Some clones in this sample may be carry-over from other donors' samples. This chain links TRBV20-1 with TRBJ2-3; 8 nucleotides match TRBD1. DNA of the CDR3: TGCAGTGCTTTAGTATTACTCTCCCGACAGGGGTCTTCGTCAGATACGCAGTATTTT. Translated: CSALVLLSRQGSSSDTQYF.